This T cell receptor beta chain came from a study of blood T cell repertoires in COVID-19. This clone showed up just once. Clones were read by immunoSEQ multiplex PCR, and TCRdb kept only the in-frame ones, dropping some. The sample shows approximately 140,000 clones, more than 80% of them seen only once. This sequence originates from a human donor in a cohort sampled during active COVID-19. The sequenced sample was peripheral blood.

CDR3 nucleotides: TGCGCCAGCAGCCAAGAAGGGGGCCGGGGAGAAAAACTGTTTTTT. It encodes CASSQEGGRGEKLFF. The V and J genes are TRBV4-1 and TRBJ1-4; 7 bases fit TRBD1. Trimming took 0 bases from V and 8 from J; bases not matched to a gene: 6. The CDR3 sequence is 15 residues long. The germline V gene encodes CDR1 MGHRA and CDR2 YSYEKL.